The rows below give T cell receptor beta chains drawn from one sample of a study of blood T cell repertoires in COVID-19. The method was immunoSEQ multiplex PCR; TCRdb's version includes in-frame clones alone and lacks a portion of them. Of around 200,000 clones listed, about 80% are singletons. The sample comprised peripheral blood. The receptor source for this set is a human donor in a cohort sampled during active COVID-19. Both conserved end residues are part of each CDR3.

V	J	CDR3
TRBV9	TRBJ2-3	CASSEWTGLRTDTQYF
TRBV6-5	TRBJ2-1	CASSYSGGASYNEQFF
TRBV2	TRBJ1-6	CASSEQGDNSPLHF
TRBV5-4	TRBJ2-5	CASSSPEHQETQYF
TRBV2	TRBJ1-1	CASSEEGWGTGDSGTEAFF
TRBV3-1/TRBV3-2	TRBJ2-7	CASSQKPGLASRLYEQYF
TRBV9	TRBJ2-1	CASSPRGEGALNEQFF
TRBV18	TRBJ1-3	CASSPPGGAGSGNTIYF
TRBV9	TRBJ2-5	CASSVTGETQYF
TRBV12-3/TRBV12-4	TRBJ1-2	CASSLTGGYGYTF
TRBV11-3	TRBJ2-2	CASSQGRGQNTGELFF
TRBV2	TRBJ1-5	CASSSDRAHQPQHF
TRBV6-5	TRBJ1-5	CASSRNRETDPQHF
TRBV25-1	TRBJ2-7	CASSEPKVGQGASYEQYF
TRBV10-2	TRBJ1-4	CASSEQRGNEKLFF
TRBV10-2	TRBJ2-7	CASSPRQGETYEQYF
TRBV5-1	TRBJ1-1	CASRERTGFKDTEAFF
TRBV30	TRBJ1-6	CAWAGQGIFPLHF
TRBV4-1	TRBJ2-3	CASSQVLTSGGMADTQYF
TRBV7-9	TRBJ1-4	CASSSTRGTPAEKLFF
TRBV7-9	TRBJ1-5	CASSHTGQGTQPQHF
TRBV5-1	TRBJ1-6	CASRAARDYNSPLHF
TRBV20-1	TRBJ2-1	CSASGFLRGGTHNEQFF
TRBV6-5	TRBJ1-5	CASSYGPDQPQHF
TRBV3-1/TRBV3-2	TRBJ2-7	CASSQGRGYEQYF
TRBV5-1	TRBJ2-7	CASSLAGTGSYEQYF
TRBV2	TRBJ2-7	CASSGIGDYEQYF
TRBV2	TRBJ2-7	CATHGLAGAGEQYF
TRBV7-4	TRBJ2-7	CASPGGISTRYEQYF
TRBV5-6	TRBJ2-3	CASSLEGLRVTDTQYF
TRBV30	TRBJ1-2	CAWRWAGGFGYTF
TRBV3-1/TRBV3-2	TRBJ2-1	CASSFGQGFYNEQFF
TRBV5-8	TRBJ2-1	CASSLGGGVRQFF
TRBV30	TRBJ1-6	CAWRRDRGLSPLHF
TRBV5-4	TRBJ1-2	CASSLTGGDGYTF
TRBV6-5	TRBJ2-1	CASSIRAGPGNEQFF
TRBV30	TRBJ2-7	CAPSFRFAYEQYF
TRBV4-1	TRBJ2-5	CASSQPASGGSEETQYF
TRBV15	TRBJ1-5	CATSRGLATVQEPQHF
TRBV5-5	TRBJ2-1	CASSFQRGPNNEQFF
TRBV7-3	TRBJ1-1	CASSLAGGVTEAFF
TRBV9	TRBJ2-3	CASSVAQGSPTDTQYF
TRBV7-6	TRBJ1-1	CASSLHPGTLEAFF
TRBV3-1/TRBV3-2	TRBJ1-2	CASSLTGQGYGYTF
TRBV7-8	TRBJ1-3	CASSQIRSGNTIYF
TRBV5-6	TRBJ2-1	CASSTPGQGENEQFF
TRBV9	TRBJ1-2	CASSPTVGPVSGYTF
TRBV11-2	TRBJ2-7	CASSLRLAGGRDEQYF
TRBV6-5	TRBJ1-5	CASSRTGAQPQHF
TRBV5-1	TRBJ1-2	CASSLETGFGYTF
TRBV6-6	TRBJ1-1	CASSSGTGHHTEAFF
TRBV29-1	TRBJ2-1	CSVEGGLAGNNEQFF
TRBV7-6	TRBJ1-1	CASSLAIQGANTEAFF
TRBV13	TRBJ1-4	CASSPQQNEKLFF
TRBV6-1	TRBJ2-7	CASSESRVAEQYF
TRBV7-9	TRBJ1-2	CASSLGGLPSGYTF
TRBV30	TRBJ1-1	CAWSVMAGMNTEAFF
TRBV2	TRBJ1-1	CASTMKTGRNTEAFF
TRBV28	TRBJ1-1	CASSFGGGDPNTEAFF
TRBV2	TRBJ2-7	CASSENYGHSYEQYF